This T cell receptor beta chain was profiled in a study of cytomegalovirus exposure and HLA in healthy donors. Trimming removed 1 base from V and 1 base from J, with 6 bases in between. The CDR3 extends over 14 amino acids. The V gene's germline CDR1 is SEHNR and CDR2 FQNEAQ (reference sequence). 60 Vbeta and 13 Jbeta primers were used in PCR. The method was immunoSEQ multiplex PCR; TCRdb's version includes in-frame clones alone and lacks a portion of them. The data show roughly 100,000 clones, about 74% seen once. The chain links TRBV7-9 to TRBJ2-3, with D possibly being TRBD2 (6 bases). The sequenced material came from PBMCs. This receptor was identified in a male donor in good health and CMV-seropositive. The CDR3, as DNA: TGTGCCAGCAGCTTAGGACTAGGCACAGATACGCAGTATTTT. This translates into CASSLGLGTDTQYF.